These 16 T cell receptor beta chains originate from one sample sequenced in a study of blood T cell repertoires in COVID-19 (dated by TCRdb to 2018 to 2021). Library generation was performed with the immunoSEQ multiplex PCR assay. TCRdb's version of the immuneACCESS table is confined to in-frame rearrangements and falls short of the full clone set. An unresolved V gene accounts for under half of the shortfall where checked; the remainder is of unknown origin. Counted in this sample were 75,000 to 100,000 clones; roughly four fifths of them appeared once. The ten largest clones add up to 5.5% to 7.5% of the sample. Material for sequencing was peripheral blood. Every receptor here comes from a man aged 50 to 59 with active or convalescent COVID-19.

The rearrangement links TRBV19 to TRBJ1-5; D is ambiguous. The germline gives CDR1 LNHDA, CDR2 SQIVND (reference sequence). The CDR3 loop spans 16 amino acids. The V and J ends lost 1 base and 3 bases respectively, with 13 bases between them. The CDR3 reads CASSIGGQMANQPQHF. The CDR3 nucleotides read TGTGCCAGTAGTATAGGTGGGCAGATGGCCAATCAGCCCCAGCATTTT. Filled out from reference TRBV19 and TRBJ1-5, the complete variable domain reads DGGITQSPKYLFRKEGQNVTLSCEQNLNHDAMYWYRQDPGQGLRLIYYSQIVNDFQKGDIAEGYSVSREKKESFPLTVTSAQKNPTAFYLCASSIGGQMANQPQHFGDGTRLSIL.

The V call is TRBV30, the J call TRBJ1-2; 7 positions match TRBD1. In germline, CDR1 is GTSNPN, CDR2 SVGIG (reference sequence). CDR3 length equals 14 residues. The junction had 9 bases not matched to a gene; V was cut back by 2 bases and J by 6 bases. The CDR3 loop is CAWSLISGTDGYTF. The CDR3 bases are TGTGCCTGGAGTCTGATCTCCGGGACAGATGGCTACACCTTC.

As DNA, the CDR3 is TGCGCCAGCAGCCAAGAAGAGGGGGCAAGGGCTTTCTTT. It encodes CASSQEEGARAFF. The J gene is TRBJ1-1, the V gene TRBV4-1, with 7 positions matching TRBD1. Per the germline V gene, CDR1 is MGHRA and CDR2 is YSYEKL. V lost 0 bases and J lost 11; bases outside the gene matches: 6. The CDR3 loop spans 13 amino acids.

The V gene is TRBV11-2, the J gene TRBJ2-5; 7 nucleotides align to TRBD1. Trimming at V came to 4 bases and at J to 1 base, leaving 6 bases not matched to a gene. Germline-derived CDR1 and CDR2 are SGHAT and FQNNGV. The CDR3 has 15 amino acids. The CDR3 coding sequence is TGTGCCAGCAGCTACTGGGACAGCCTCCAAGAGACCCAGTACTTC. Its protein is CASSYWDSLQETQYF.

V and J are TRBV28 and TRBJ1-2; D gene uncertain. Trimming removed 2 bases at V and 7 bases at J, with 11 bases between. Germline lookup yields CDR1 MDHEN and CDR2 SYDVKM. The CDR3 runs to 13 residues. CDR3 coding DNA: TGTGCCAGCAGTTTAATACTTATAAGTGGCTACACCTTC. Amino acid sequence: CASSLILISGYTF.

This chain links TRBV30 with TRBJ2-7, with unresolved D. Germline values: CDR1 GTSNPN, CDR2 SVGIG (reference sequence). The CDR3 loop spans 12 amino acids. V dropped 0 bases and J dropped 0 bases, with 3 bases sitting between them. CDR3 nucleotide sequence: TGTGCCTGGAGTGTACTCTCCTACGAGCAGTACTTC. This translates into CAWSVLSYEQYF.

This clone showed up just once. The chain uses TRBV2 and TRBJ2-5; TRBD2 agrees at 14 bases. Germline V gene data show CDR1 as SNHLY and CDR2 as FYNNEI. J was trimmed by 5 bases and V by 6 bases; bases with no gene match: 5. The CDR3 loop spans 15 amino acids. The CDR3 reads CASSQGLAGAETQYF. The CDR3 DNA follows: TGTGCCAGCAGCCAGGGACTAGCGGGGGCGGAGACCCAGTACTTC. The full variable domain, with the rest looked up from reference TRBV2 and TRBJ2-5, is EPEVTQTPSHQVTQMGQEVILRCVPISNHLYFYWYRQILGQKVEFLVSFYNNEISEKSEIFDDQFSVERPDGSNFTLKIRSTKLEDSAMYFCASSQGLAGAETQYFGPGTRLLVL.

The rearrangement joins TRBV25-1 to TRBJ2-7, with D tentatively TRBD2 (5 bases). CDR3 length equals 16 residues. V lost 5 bases and J lost 3, with 20 bases in between. In germline, CDR1 is MGHDK, CDR2 SYGVNS. CDR3 loop: CASSSPERGYDYEQYV. The CDR3 bases are TGTGCCAGCAGTTCTCCCGAACGGGGATACGACTACGAGCAGTACGTC.

The chain links TRBV7-9 to TRBJ1-1, with D uncertain. Per the germline V gene, CDR1 is SEHNR and CDR2 is FQNEAQ (reference sequence). Deletions cut 1 base from V and 1 base from J, with 7 bases between. This CDR3 contains 14 residues. The CDR3 protein is CASSLVAGNTEAFF. The CDR3 nucleotides are TGTGCCAGCAGCTTAGTTGCGGGGAACACTGAAGCTTTCTTT.

The chain joins TRBV30 to TRBJ2-5; maybe TRBD2 (5 bases). This CDR3 comprises 12 residues. CDR1 is GTSNPN and CDR2 is SVGIG in the germline V gene (reference sequence). The V gene lost 3 bases and the J gene lost 4 bases, with 9 bases spanning the gap. The CDR3 loop is CAWREARETQYF. DNA of the CDR3: TGTGCCTGGAGGGAGGCCCGAGAGACCCAGTACTTC.

On this clone: The sample has other DNA sequences that encode this CDR3 too. The chain carries TRBV14 and TRBJ1-1; D might be TRBD1 (5 bases). Germline V gene data show CDR1 as SGHDN and CDR2 as FVKESK. Trimming stripped 5 bases from V and 1 base from J, with 8 bases between. The CDR3 length is 13 residues. The CDR3 DNA sequence: TGTGCCAGCAGCGCAACAGGGAACACTGAAGCTTTCTTT. It is translated as CASSATGNTEAFF.

The chain carries TRBV11-2 and TRBJ1-6, with a weak D call TRBD1 (6 bases). V was clipped by 0 bases and J by 7 bases, with 10 bases between them. The CDR3 consists of 15 residues. Germline values: CDR1 SGHAT, CDR2 FQNNGV. CDR3 bases: TGTGCCAGCAGCTTAGAACCAGGGGTAAATTCACCCCTCCACTTT. Its protein is CASSLEPGVNSPLHF.

V and J are TRBV2 and TRBJ2-2; 13 bases fit TRBD2. The CDR3 sequence is 18 residues long. The V gene end was trimmed by 5 bases and the J gene end by 0 bases; junction bases not matched to a gene: 6. Germline CDR1 SNHLY, CDR2 FYNNEI. The CDR3 nucleotides read TGTGCCAGCAGTCCCCGGACTAGCGGGGGCTCGAACACCGGGGAGCTGTTTTTT. Its translation is CASSPRTSGGSNTGELFF.

This chain joins TRBV6-2 or TRBV6-3 and TRBJ1-2; 11 nucleotides agree with TRBD1. Trimming took 5 bases from V and 8 from J; bases not matched to a gene: 7. This CDR3 has 14 amino acids. Per the germline V gene, CDR1 is MNHEY and CDR2 is SVGEGT. The CDR3 DNA follows: TGTGCCAGCAGTCGGACAGGGGGCGGCATGGGCTACACCTTC. Translated: CASSRTGGGMGYTF.

This clone was counted only a few times. The chain combines TRBV7-2 with TRBJ2-7; 7 bases line up with TRBD1. The CDR3 is made up of 14 amino acids. The germline V gene encodes CDR1 SGHTA and CDR2 FQGNSA. V dropped 5 bases and J dropped 5; count of bases not matched to a gene: 9. The DNA for the CDR3 is TGTGCCAGCAGCCCCTGGACAGGACAGAACGAGCAGTACTTC. Encoded protein: CASSPWTGQNEQYF.

The chain joins TRBV12-3 or TRBV12-4 to TRBJ1-1; a possible D gene is TRBD1 (5 bases). V was clipped by 6 bases and J by 5 bases, with 13 bases between them. The CDR3 spans 13 residues. CDR3 nucleotides: TGTGCCAGCAGGGGACGGGGGGAGACTGAAGCTTTCTTT. Translation: CASRGRGETEAFF.